The 5 T cell receptor beta chains listed next were all sequenced from one sample in a study of neurological immune-mediated disorders. TCRdb re-analysed the 5' RACE reads in MiXCR, keeping a single row per CDR3 protein. This table holds under 60,000 distinct CDR3 sequences, around 17% found once. Input material: PBMCs. The receptor source for this set is a man aged 60-69 years in good health.

This clonotype was detected many times. The chain couples TRBV7-2 to TRBJ1-6; 9 nucleotides match TRBD1. This CDR3 contains 16 residues. Looked up from germline, CDR1 is SGHTA and CDR2 is FQGNSA. V shed 6 bases and J 6 bases; nucleotides not matched to a gene: 9. Written as DNA, the CDR3 is TGTGCCAGCAGGGCACAGGGGGCTTTGGGTAATTCACCCCTCCACTTT. It codes for CASRAQGALGNSPLHF.

This clonotype came up many times. V gene TRBV7-8 combines with J gene TRBJ2-3; 10 bases line up with TRBD2. This CDR3 is built from 17 residues. Germline CDR1 is SGHVS and CDR2 is FQNEAQ. V dropped 6 bases and J dropped 3; count of bases not matched to a gene: 12. CDR3 sequence reads: CASRPNLYSGRTDTQYF. The CDR3 coding sequence is TGTGCCAGCAGACCCAATTTATATAGCGGGAGGACAGATACGCAGTATTTT.

In this sample, this clonotype turned up many times. The CDR3 DNA reads as TGCGCCAGCAGCTTGGGCGCGGGGCCACGCTACGAGCAGTACTTC. As protein: CASSLGAGPRYEQYF. The chain is built from TRBV5-1 and TRBJ2-7, with a possible D match to TRBD2 (6 bases). In germline, CDR1 is SGHRS, CDR2 YFSETQ. The CDR3 has 15 residues. Deletions cut 0 bases from V and 3 bases from J, with 13 bases between.

This clonotype was seen ten or more times. The rearrangement joins TRBV4-3 to TRBJ1-1; maybe TRBD1 (5 bases). Germline-derived CDR1 and CDR2 are LGHNA and YSLEER. The V and J ends lost 4 bases and 5 bases respectively, with 14 bases between them. The CDR3 is 14 amino acids. CDR3 DNA sequence: TGCGCCAGCAGCCTCTTAAGGGGTAGGACTGAAGCTTTCTTT. This encodes CASSLLRGRTEAFF.

This clonotype came up many times. J is TRBJ2-3 and V is TRBV5-1; 9 bases line up with TRBD2. The CDR3 has 17 residues. Germline V gene lookup returns CDR1 SGHRS and CDR2 YFSETQ. V lost 2 bases to trimming and J lost 4 bases; unmatched junction nucleotides: 11. CDR3 bases: TGCGCCAGCAGCTTTAATCCCGGGACTAGCTGGGCAGATACGCAGTATTTT. As protein: CASSFNPGTSWADTQYF.